This record concerns one TCR beta chain sequence. Its antigen is as yet unknown. Here immunoSEQ multiplex PCR was the method, and the copy in TCRdb shows in-frame clones only, minus some. The sample has under 200,000 clones, about 90% seen once; the top ten hold about 3%. This record belongs to a study of cytomegalovirus exposure and HLA in healthy donors. General study points: In vitro confirmation showed a few CMV-associated chains to be CMV antigen specific.

The ends were cut back, 0 bases at V and 2 bases at J, with 8 bases in the middle. From germline, CDR1 is SGHDT and CDR2 YYEEEE. This CDR3 has 14 amino acids. Input material: PBMCs. The TCR originated in a woman aged 18-30 years in good health and CMV-seropositive. This chain joins TRBV5-6 and TRBJ1-1, with no clear D. The CDR3 reads CASSLGYRNTEAFF. In nucleotides, the CDR3 is TGTGCCAGCAGCTTGGGGTACAGAAACACTGAAGCTTTCTTT.